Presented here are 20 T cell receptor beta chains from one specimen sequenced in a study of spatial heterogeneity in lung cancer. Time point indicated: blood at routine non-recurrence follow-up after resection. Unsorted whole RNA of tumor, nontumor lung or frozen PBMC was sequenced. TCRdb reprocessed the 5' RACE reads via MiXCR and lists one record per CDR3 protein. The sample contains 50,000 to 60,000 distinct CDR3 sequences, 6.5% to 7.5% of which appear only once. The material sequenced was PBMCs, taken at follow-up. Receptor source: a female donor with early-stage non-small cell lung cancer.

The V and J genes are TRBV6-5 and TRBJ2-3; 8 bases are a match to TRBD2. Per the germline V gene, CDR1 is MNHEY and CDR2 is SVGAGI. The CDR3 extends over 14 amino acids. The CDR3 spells CAARRGGDSDTQYF. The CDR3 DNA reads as TGTGCGGCCCGACGGGGGGGCGACTCAGATACGCAGTATTTT.

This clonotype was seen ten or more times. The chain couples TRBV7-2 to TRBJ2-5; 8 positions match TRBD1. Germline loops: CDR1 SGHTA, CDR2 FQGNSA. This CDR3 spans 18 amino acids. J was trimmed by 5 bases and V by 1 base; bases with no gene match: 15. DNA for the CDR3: TGTGCCAGCAGCTTAGGGGTACCAGGGGGCATGACTTCGGAGACCCAGTACTTC. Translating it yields CASSLGVPGGMTSETQYF.

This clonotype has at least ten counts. The CDR3 DNA follows: TGTGCCAGCAGCTTAAGCTTGATGAACACTGAAGCTTTCTTT. Protein product: CASSLSLMNTEAFF. The chain carries TRBV11-2 and TRBJ1-1; D is undetermined. V shed 2 bases and J shed 0 bases, with 7 bases lying between them. Germline V lookup: CDR1 SGHAT, CDR2 FQNNGV. CDR3 length: 14 amino acids.

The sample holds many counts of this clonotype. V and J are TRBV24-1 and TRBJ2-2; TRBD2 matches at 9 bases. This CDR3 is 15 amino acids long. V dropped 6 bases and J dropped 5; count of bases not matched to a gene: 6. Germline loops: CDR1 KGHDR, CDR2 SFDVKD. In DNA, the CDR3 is TGTGCCACCAGTAATAGCGGGGGAAATACCGGGGAGCTGTTTTTT. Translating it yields CATSNSGGNTGELFF.

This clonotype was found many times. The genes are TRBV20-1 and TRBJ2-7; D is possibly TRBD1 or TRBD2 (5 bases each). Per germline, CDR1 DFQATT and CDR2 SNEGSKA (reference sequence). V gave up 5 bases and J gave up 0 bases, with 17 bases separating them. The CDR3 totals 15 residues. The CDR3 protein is CSALSRTRGSYEQYF. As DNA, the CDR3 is TGCAGTGCTCTCTCCCGGACACGGGGCTCCTACGAGCAGTACTTC.

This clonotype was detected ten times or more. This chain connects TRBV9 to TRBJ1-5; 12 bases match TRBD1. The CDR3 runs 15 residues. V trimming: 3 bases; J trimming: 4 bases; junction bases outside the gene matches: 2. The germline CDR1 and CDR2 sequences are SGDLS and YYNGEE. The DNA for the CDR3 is TGTGCCAGCAGCGCGGGACAGGGGGCGAATCAGCCCCAGCATTTT. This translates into CASSAGQGANQPQHF. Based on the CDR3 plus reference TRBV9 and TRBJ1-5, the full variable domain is DSGVTQTPKHLITATGQRVTLRCSPRSGDLSVYWYQQSLDQGLQFLIQYYNGEERAKGNILERFSAQQFPDLHSELNLSSLELGDSALYFCASSAGQGANQPQHFGDGTRLSIL.

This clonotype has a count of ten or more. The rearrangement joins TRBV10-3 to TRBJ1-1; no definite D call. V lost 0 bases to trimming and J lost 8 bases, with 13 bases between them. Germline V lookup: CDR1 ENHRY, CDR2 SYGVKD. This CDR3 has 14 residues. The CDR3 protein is CAISESGFVGEAFF. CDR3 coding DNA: TGTGCCATCAGTGAGTCGGGCTTTGTTGGCGAAGCTTTCTTT.

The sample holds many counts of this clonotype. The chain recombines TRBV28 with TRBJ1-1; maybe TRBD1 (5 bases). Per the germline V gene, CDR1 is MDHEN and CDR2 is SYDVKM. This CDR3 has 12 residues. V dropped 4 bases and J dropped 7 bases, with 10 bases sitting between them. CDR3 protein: CASSSLDSEAFF. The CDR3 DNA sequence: TGTGCCAGCAGTTCTCTCGACAGTGAAGCTTTCTTT.

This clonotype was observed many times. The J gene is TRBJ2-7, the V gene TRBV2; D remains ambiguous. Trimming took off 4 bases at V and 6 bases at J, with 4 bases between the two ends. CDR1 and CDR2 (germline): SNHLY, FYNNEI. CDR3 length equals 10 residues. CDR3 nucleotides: TGTGCCAGCAGTGTGGTCGAGCAGTACTTC. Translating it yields CASSVVEQYF.

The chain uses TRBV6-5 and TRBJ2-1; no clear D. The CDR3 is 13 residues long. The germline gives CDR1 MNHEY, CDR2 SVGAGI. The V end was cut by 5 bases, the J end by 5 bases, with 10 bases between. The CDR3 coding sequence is TGTGCCAGCAGTACTGGACCCAACAATGAGCAGTTCTTC. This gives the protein CASSTGPNNEQFF.

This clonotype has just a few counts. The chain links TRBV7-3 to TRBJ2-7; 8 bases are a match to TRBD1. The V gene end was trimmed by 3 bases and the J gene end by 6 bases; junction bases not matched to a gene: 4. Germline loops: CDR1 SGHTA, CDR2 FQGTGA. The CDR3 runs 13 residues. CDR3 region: CASSFITGGEQYF. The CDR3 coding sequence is TGTGCCAGCAGCTTTATTACAGGGGGCGAGCAGTACTTC. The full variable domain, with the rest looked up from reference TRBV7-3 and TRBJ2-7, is GAGVSQTPSNKVTEKGKYVELRCDPISGHTALYWYRQSLGQGPEFLIYFQGTGAADDSGLPNDRFFAVRPEGSVSTLKIQRTERGDSAVYLCASSFITGGEQYFGPGTRLTVT.

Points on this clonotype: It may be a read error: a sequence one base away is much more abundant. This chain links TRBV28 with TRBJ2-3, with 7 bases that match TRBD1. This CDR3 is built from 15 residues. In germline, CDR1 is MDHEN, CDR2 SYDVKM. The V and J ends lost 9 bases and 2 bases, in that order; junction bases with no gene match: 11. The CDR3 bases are TGTGCCAGTTTAACCCCGGGACAGCACACAGATACGCAGTATTTT. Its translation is CASLTPGQHTDTQYF.

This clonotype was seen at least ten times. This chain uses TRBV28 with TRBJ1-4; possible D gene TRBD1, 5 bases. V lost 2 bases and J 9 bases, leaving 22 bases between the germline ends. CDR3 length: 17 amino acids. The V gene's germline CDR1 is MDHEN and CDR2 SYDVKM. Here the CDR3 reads CASSLPRKGQGGKKLFF. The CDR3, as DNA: TGTGCCAGCAGTTTACCCCGCAAAGGCCAGGGCGGTAAAAAACTGTTTTTT. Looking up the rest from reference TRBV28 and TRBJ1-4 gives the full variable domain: DVKVTQSSRYLVKRTGEKVFLECVQDMDHENMFWYRQDPGLGLRLIYFSYDVKMKEKGDIPEGYSVSREKKERFSLILESASTNQTSMYLCASSLPRKGQGGKKLFFGSGTQLSVL.

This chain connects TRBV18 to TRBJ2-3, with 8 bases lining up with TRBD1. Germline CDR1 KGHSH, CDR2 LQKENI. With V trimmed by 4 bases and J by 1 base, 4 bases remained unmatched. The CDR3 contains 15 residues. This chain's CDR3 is CASSLGQVGTDTQYF. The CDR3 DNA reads TGTGCCAGCTCACTGGGACAGGTCGGCACAGATACGCAGTATTTT.

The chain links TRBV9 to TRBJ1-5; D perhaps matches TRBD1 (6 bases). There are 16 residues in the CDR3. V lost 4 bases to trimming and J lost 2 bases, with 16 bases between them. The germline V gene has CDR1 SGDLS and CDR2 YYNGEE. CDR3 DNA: TGTGCCAGCAGCTCTAGTGGGGACACTCGCAATCAGCCCCAGCATTTT. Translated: CASSSSGDTRNQPQHF.

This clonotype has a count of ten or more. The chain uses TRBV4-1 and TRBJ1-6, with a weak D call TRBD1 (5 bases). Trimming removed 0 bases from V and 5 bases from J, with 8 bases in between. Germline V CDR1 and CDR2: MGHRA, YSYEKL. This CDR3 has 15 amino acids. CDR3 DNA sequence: TGCGCCAGCAGCCAAGAGACGGGGGATAATTCACCCCTCCACTTT. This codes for CASSQETGDNSPLHF.

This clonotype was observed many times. The CDR3 DNA follows: TGCAGTGCCACCCAGCAAGCAGGACGGTCCTACGAGCAGTACTTC. Translated: CSATQQAGRSYEQYF. The chain joins TRBV20-1 to TRBJ2-7; no clear D. V lost 6 bases, J lost 1 base, and 19 bases lay in between. CDR1 is DFQATT, CDR2 SNEGSKA, per germline (reference sequence). CDR3 length: 15 residues.

The DNA for the CDR3 is TGTGCCAGTAGTATATATAACAGGGGAACCTATGGCTACACCTTC. Translated, it gives CASSIYNRGTYGYTF. V gene TRBV19 combines with J gene TRBJ1-2; TRBD1 matches at 7 bases. The V gene's germline CDR1 is LNHDA and CDR2 SQIVND (reference sequence). The junction had 7 bases not matched to a gene; V was cut back by 2 bases and J by 4 bases. This CDR3 is built from 15 residues.

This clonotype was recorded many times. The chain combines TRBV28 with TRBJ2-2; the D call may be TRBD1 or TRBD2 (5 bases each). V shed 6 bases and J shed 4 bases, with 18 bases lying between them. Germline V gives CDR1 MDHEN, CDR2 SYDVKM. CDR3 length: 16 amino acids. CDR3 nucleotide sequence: TGTGCCAGCAGCGACCGGGACGCCTCGAGCACCGGGGAGCTGTTTTTT. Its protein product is CASSDRDASSTGELFF.

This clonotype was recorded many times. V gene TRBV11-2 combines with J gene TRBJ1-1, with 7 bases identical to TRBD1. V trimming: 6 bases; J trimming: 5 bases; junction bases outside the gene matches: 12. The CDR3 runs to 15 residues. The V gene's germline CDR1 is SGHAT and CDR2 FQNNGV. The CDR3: CASSPQGLLPTEAFF. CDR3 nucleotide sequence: TGTGCCAGCAGTCCACAGGGGTTGTTGCCGACTGAAGCTTTCTTT. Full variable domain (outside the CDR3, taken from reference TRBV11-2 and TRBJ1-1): EAGVAQSPRYKIIEKRQSVAFWCNPISGHATLYWYQQILGQGPKLLIQFQNNGVVDDSQLPKDRFSAERLKGVDSTLKIQPAKLEDSAVYLCASSPQGLLPTEAFFGQGTRLTVV.